This T cell receptor beta chain was found in a study of patients and donors after allogeneic stem cell transplantation. TCRdb re-called the RT-PCR reads through MiXCR, storing one row per CDR3 protein. The table lists 200,000 to 250,000 distinct CDR3 sequences, around 40% of them singletons. This CDR3 has 14 amino acids. Trimming removed 4 bases from V and 5 bases from J; junction bases left unmatched: 6. Germline CDR1 and CDR2: SQVTM and ANQGSEA. V is TRBV29-1 and J is TRBJ2-5, with 11 bases that match TRBD2. Sequenced material: blood, either unsorted or a sorted T cell fraction (not recorded which). The source of this sequence is a human donor who was either an allogeneic HSCT recipient or a stem cell or donor lymphocyte infusion donor (not recorded which). It is not recorded whose cells these are; they may come from a transplant donor. The CDR3 loop reads CSVGRRLAGETQYF. The CDR3 DNA reads as TGCAGCGTTGGTAGGCGACTAGCGGGGGAGACCCAGTACTTC.